The 9 T cell receptor beta chains given below trace back to one sample, sequenced in a study of blood T cell repertoires in COVID-19. This table comes from immunoSEQ multiplex PCR, and its TCRdb copy is limited to in-frame clones, with some not included. The data show a few hundred thousand clones, around 91% seen once. The sample taken for sequencing was peripheral blood. Receptors were obtained from a woman aged 60-70 years with COVID-19, enrolled during active disease.

The chain has TRBV3-1 (or the pseudogene TRBV3-2) and TRBJ1-1; D perhaps matches TRBD1 (5 bases). V shed 4 bases and J shed 3 bases, with 18 bases lying between them. Germline CDR1 and CDR2: LGHDT and YNNKEL (reference sequence). This CDR3 region has 16 residues. The CDR3 here is CASSRLGGAGHTEAFF. The DNA for the CDR3 is TGTGCCAGCAGCCGCTTAGGAGGGGCAGGGCACACTGAAGCTTTCTTT.

The chain employs TRBV25-1 and TRBJ1-2; a possible D gene is TRBD1 (5 bases). V was trimmed by 6 bases and J by 5 bases, leaving 13 bases between them. The CDR3 loop spans 13 amino acids. Germline loops: CDR1 MGHDK, CDR2 SYGVNS. The CDR3: CASRTREPYGYTF. The CDR3 DNA reads as TGTGCCAGCAGGACCAGGGAACCGTATGGCTACACCTTC.

The rearrangement joins TRBV5-5 to TRBJ1-2, with 7 bases aligning to TRBD1. The CDR3 contains 16 residues. The J segment lost 2 bases and the V segment lost 4 bases, leaving 11 bases of the junction unmatched. CDR1 SGHKS and CDR2 YYEKEE come from the germline V gene (reference sequence). The CDR3 DNA reads as TGTGCCAGCAGCCCATCTATGGACAGGCCGAACTATGGCTACACCTTC. Residues: CASSPSMDRPNYGYTF.

This clone came up once. The rearrangement links TRBV10-3 to TRBJ1-4, with D possibly matching TRBD1 (5 bases). V lost 4 bases and J lost 8, with 11 bases in between. Germline V lookup: CDR1 ENHRY, CDR2 SYGVKD. There are 13 residues in the CDR3. CDR3 in DNA: TGTGCCATCAGTGGTCCGGGGGAAGAAAAACTGTTTTTT. Translated, it gives CAISGPGEEKLFF.

The CDR3 nucleotides are TGTGCCAGCGGTGCGGCAGGGATCGCTGAAGGCTACACCTTC. Its translation is CASGAAGIAEGYTF. The V gene is TRBV27, the J gene TRBJ1-2; D might be TRBD1 (5 bases). Between the trimmed V and J ends, which lost 8 bases and 8 bases, there was a span of 21 bases. Germline lookup yields CDR1 MNHEY and CDR2 SMNVEV (reference sequence). The CDR3 has 14 residues.

This sequence joins TRBV7-2 and TRBJ1-6; tentative D call: TRBD1 (5 bases). The CDR3 covers 14 residues. Germline CDR1 and CDR2: SGHTA and FQGNSA. V lost 1 base and J lost 9, with 10 bases in between. The CDR3: CASSLDSGSSPLHF. The DNA for the CDR3 is TGTGCCAGCAGCTTAGATTCAGGGTCTTCACCCCTCCACTTT.

The chain recombines TRBV27 with TRBJ2-7; 7 nucleotides agree with TRBD1. This CDR3 has 15 residues. With 5 bases clipped from V and 3 bases from J, the junction kept 10 bases outside the gene matches. Germline CDR1 MNHEY, CDR2 SMNVEV (reference sequence). The CDR3 sequence is CASSPRGSNIYEQYF. CDR3 DNA sequence: TGTGCCAGCAGTCCCAGGGGGAGTAATATCTACGAGCAGTACTTC.

The chain is built from TRBV7-8 and TRBJ2-3; TRBD2 matches at 8 bases. This CDR3 region has 15 residues. Germline-derived CDR1 and CDR2 are SGHVS and FQNEAQ. The V segment lost 5 bases and the J segment 4 bases; nucleotides outside the gene matches: 8. The CDR3 nucleotides are TGTGCCAGCAGCACCCGGGGGGGCCTCGCAGATACGCAGTATTTT. Its protein product is CASSTRGGLADTQYF.

The chain carries TRBV7-2 and TRBJ1-5, with D possibly matching TRBD1 (5 bases). The germline V gene encodes CDR1 SGHTA and CDR2 FQGNSA. The CDR3 has 16 amino acids. Trimming took 0 bases from V and 4 from J, leaving 13 bases between them. DNA of the CDR3: TGTGCCAGCAGCTTAGCCACGGGACTCCCAAATCAGCCCCAGCATTTT. Residues: CASSLATGLPNQPQHF.